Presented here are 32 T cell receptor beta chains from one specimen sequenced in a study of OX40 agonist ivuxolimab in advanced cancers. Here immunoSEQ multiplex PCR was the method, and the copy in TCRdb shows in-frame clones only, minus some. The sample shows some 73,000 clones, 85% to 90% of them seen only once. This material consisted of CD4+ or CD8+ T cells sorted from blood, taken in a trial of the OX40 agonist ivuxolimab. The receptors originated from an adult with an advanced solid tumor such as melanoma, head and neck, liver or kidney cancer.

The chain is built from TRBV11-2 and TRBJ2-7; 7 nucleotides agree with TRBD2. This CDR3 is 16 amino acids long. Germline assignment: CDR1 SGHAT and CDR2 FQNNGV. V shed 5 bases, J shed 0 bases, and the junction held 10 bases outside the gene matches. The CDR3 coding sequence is TGTGCCAGCAGCCTTGGGGGGGGGAGCAGCTCCTACGAGCAGTACTTC. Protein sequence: CASSLGGGSSSYEQYF.

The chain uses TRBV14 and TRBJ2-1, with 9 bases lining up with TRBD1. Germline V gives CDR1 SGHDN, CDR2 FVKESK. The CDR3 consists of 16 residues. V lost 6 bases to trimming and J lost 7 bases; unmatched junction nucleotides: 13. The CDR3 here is CASRRTGGRSGNEQFF. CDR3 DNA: TGTGCCAGCAGACGCACAGGGGGCCGATCGGGTAATGAGCAGTTCTTC.

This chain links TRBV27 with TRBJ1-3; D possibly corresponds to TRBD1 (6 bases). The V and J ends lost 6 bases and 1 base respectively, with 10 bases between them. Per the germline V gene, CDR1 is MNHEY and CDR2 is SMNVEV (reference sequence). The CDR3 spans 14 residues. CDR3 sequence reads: CASRPTGSGNTIYF. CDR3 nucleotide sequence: TGTGCCAGCAGACCAACAGGGTCTGGAAACACCATATATTTT.

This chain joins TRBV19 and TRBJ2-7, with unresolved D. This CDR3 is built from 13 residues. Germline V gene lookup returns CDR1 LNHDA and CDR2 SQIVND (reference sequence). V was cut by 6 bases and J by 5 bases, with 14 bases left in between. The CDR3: CASSPVPFHEQYF. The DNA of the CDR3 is TGTGCCAGTAGCCCGGTCCCTTTCCACGAGCAGTACTTC.

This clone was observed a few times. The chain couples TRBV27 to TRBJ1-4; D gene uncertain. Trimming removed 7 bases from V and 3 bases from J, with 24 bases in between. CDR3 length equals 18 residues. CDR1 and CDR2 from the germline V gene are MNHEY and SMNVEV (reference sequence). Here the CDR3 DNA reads TGTGCCAGCACCCACTTAGTGGTTCCCACTCTGGCTAATGAAAAACTGTTTTTT. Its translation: CASTHLVVPTLANEKLFF. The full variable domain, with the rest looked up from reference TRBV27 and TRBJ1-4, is EAQVTQNPRYLITVTGKKLTVTCSQNMNHEYMSWYRQDPGLGLRQIYYSMNVEVTDKGDVPEGYKVSRKEKRNFPLILESPSPNQTSLYFCASTHLVVPTLANEKLFFGSGTQLSVL.

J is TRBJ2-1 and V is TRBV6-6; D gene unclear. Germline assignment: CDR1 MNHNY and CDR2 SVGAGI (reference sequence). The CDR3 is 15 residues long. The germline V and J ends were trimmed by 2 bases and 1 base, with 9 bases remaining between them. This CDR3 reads CASSYRLGSYNEQFF. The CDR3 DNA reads TGTGCCAGCAGTTACCGGCTTGGGTCCTACAATGAGCAGTTCTTC.

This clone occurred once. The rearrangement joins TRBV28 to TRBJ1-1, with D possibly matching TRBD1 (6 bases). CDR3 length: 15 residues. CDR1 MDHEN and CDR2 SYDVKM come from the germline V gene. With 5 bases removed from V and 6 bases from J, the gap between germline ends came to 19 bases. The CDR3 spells CASSPTTGSGSEAFF. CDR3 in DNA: TGTGCCAGCAGTCCTACCACAGGGTCAGGCTCTGAAGCTTTCTTT.

The CDR3 nucleotides are TGTGCCAGTAGTATATTTTTTACAGGGGGCCCTGAAGCTTTCTTT. This sequence encodes CASSIFFTGGPEAFF. The gene calls are TRBV19 and TRBJ1-1; 9 bases are a match to TRBD1. In germline, CDR1 is LNHDA, CDR2 SQIVND (reference sequence). The CDR3 length is 15 residues. Trimming removed 2 bases from V and 6 bases from J; junction bases left unmatched: 7.

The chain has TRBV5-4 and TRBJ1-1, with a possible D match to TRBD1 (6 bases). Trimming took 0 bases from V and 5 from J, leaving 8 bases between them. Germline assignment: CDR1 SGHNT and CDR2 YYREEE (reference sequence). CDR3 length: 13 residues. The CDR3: CASSLDRATEAFF. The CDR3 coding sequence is TGTGCCAGCAGCTTGGACAGGGCGACTGAAGCTTTCTTT.

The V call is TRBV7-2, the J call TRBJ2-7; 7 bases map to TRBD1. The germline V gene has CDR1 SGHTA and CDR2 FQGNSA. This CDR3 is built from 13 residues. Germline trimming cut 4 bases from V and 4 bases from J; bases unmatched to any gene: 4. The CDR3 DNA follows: TGTGCCAGCAGCTACACACAGGGGTACGAGCAGTACTTC. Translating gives CASSYTQGYEQYF.

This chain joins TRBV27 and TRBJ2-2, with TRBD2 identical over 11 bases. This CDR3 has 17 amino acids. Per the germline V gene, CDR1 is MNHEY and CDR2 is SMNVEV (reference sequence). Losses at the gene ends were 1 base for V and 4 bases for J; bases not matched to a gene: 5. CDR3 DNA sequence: TGTGCCAGCAGTTTATATAGCGGGGGGGCCAGCACCGGGGAGCTGTTTTTT. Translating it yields CASSLYSGGASTGELFF.

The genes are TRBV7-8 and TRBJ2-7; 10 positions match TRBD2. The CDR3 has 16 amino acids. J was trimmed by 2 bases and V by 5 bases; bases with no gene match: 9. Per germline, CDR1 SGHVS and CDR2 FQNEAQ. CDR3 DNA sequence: TGTGCCAGCAGCCCAGAACTAGCGGGACTTCCCTACGAGCAGTACTTC. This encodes CASSPELAGLPYEQYF.

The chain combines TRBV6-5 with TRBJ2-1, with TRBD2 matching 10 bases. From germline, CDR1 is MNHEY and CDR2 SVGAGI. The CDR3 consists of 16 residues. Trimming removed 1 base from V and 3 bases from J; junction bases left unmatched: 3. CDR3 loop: CASSYFSSGSYNEQFF. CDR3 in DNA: TGTGCCAGCAGTTACTTCTCTAGCGGGAGCTACAATGAGCAGTTCTTC.

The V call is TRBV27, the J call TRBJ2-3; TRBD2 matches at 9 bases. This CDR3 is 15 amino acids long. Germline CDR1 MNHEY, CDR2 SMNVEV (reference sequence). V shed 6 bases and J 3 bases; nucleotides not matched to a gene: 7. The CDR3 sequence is CASSPYSGSTDTQYF. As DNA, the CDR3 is TGTGCCAGCAGCCCTTATAGCGGGAGTACAGATACGCAGTATTTT.

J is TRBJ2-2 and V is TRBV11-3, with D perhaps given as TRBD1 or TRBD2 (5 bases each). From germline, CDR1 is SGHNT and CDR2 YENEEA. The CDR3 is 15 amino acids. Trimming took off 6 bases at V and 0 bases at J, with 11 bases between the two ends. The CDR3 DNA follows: TGTGCCAGCAGTTCCGGGACCTCGAACACCGGGGAGCTGTTTTTT. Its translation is CASSSGTSNTGELFF.

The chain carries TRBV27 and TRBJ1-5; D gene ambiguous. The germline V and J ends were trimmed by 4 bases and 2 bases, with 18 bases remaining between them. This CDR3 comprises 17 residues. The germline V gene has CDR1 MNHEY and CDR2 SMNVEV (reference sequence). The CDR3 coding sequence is TGTGCCAGCAGTTCCCTACGCAAAGAGGGAGGCAATCAGCCCCAGCATTTT. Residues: CASSSLRKEGGNQPQHF.

The CDR3 here is CASSLKGGLDEQYF. The CDR3 nucleotides are TGTGCCAGCAGCCTTAAAGGTGGTTTGGACGAGCAGTACTTC. The V gene is TRBV6-6, the J gene TRBJ2-7; D not resolved. This CDR3 is 14 amino acids long. Germline lookup yields CDR1 MNHNY and CDR2 SVGAGI (reference sequence). The V end was cut by 6 bases, the J end by 5 bases, with 17 bases between.

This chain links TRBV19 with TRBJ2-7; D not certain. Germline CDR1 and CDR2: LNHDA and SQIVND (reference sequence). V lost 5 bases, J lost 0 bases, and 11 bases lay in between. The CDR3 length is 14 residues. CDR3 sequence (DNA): TGTGCCAGTAGTCACAGACAAAGCTCCTACGAGCAGTACTTC. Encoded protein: CASSHRQSSYEQYF.

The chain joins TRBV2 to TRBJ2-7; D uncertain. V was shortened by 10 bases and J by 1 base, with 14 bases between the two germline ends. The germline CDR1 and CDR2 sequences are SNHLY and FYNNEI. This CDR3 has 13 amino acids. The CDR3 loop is CATQSMGSYEQYF. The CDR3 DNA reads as TGTGCCACCCAATCCATGGGATCCTACGAGCAGTACTTC. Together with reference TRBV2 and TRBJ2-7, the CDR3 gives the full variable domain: EPEVTQTPSHQVTQMGQEVILRCVPISNHLYFYWYRQILGQKVEFLVSFYNNEISEKSEIFDDQFSVERPDGSNFTLKIRSTKLEDSAMYFCATQSMGSYEQYFGPGTRLTVT.

The chain's CDR3 is CASSTSGSSYEQYF. The CDR3 DNA sequence: TGTGCCAGCAGCACTAGCGGGTCTTCCTACGAGCAGTACTTC. This rearrangement joins TRBV5-4 to TRBJ2-7, with 9 positions matching TRBD2. Germline V CDR1 and CDR2: SGHNT, YYREEE (reference sequence). The CDR3 totals 14 residues. V lost 4 bases and J lost 1; bases outside the gene matches: 3.

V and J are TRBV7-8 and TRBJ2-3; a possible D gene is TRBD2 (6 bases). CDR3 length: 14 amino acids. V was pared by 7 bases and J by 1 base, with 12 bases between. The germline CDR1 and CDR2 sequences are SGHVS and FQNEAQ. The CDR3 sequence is CASTGGIGTDTQYF. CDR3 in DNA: TGTGCCAGCACCGGGGGAATTGGCACAGATACGCAGTATTTT. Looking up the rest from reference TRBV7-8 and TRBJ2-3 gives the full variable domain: GAGVSQSPRYKVAKRGQDVALRCDPISGHVSLFWYQQALGQGPEFLTYFQNEAQLDKSGLPSDRFFAERPEGSVSTLKIQRTQQEDSAVYLCASTGGIGTDTQYFGPGTRLTVL.

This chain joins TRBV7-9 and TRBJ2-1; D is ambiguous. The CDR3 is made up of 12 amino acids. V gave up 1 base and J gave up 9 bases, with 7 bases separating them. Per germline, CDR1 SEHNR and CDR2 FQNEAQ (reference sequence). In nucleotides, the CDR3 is TGTGCCAGCAGCTTAGGGTTTAGTGAGCAGTTCTTC. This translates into CASSLGFSEQFF.

The CDR3 coding sequence is TGTGCCAGCAGTCCGGGTTCAACGGCCTACGAGCAGTACTTC. Protein: CASSPGSTAYEQYF. This rearrangement joins TRBV27 to TRBJ2-7; no reliable D call. V lost 5 bases and J 2 bases, leaving 13 bases between the germline ends. The length of the CDR3 is 14 residues. Looked up from germline, CDR1 is MNHEY and CDR2 is SMNVEV (reference sequence).

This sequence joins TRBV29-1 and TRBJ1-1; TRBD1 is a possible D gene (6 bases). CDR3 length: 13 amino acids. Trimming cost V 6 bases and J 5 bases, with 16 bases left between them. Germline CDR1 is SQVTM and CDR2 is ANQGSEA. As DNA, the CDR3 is TGCAGCGTCTTCGACCGGGGGGCAACTGAAGCTTTCTTT. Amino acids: CSVFDRGATEAFF.

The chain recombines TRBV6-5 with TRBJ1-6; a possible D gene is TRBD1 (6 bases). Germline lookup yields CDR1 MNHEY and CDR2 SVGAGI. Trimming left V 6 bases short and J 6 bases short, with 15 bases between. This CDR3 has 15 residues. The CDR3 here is CASRLQGGGNSPLHF. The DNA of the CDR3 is TGTGCCAGCAGATTACAGGGAGGGGGTAATTCACCCCTCCACTTT.

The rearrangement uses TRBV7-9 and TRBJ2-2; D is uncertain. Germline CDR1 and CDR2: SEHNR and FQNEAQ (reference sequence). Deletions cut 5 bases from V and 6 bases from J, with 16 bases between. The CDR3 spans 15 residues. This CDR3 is CASSPSDPGPGELFF. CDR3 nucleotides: TGTGCCAGCAGCCCCTCGGACCCTGGACCCGGGGAGCTGTTTTTT.

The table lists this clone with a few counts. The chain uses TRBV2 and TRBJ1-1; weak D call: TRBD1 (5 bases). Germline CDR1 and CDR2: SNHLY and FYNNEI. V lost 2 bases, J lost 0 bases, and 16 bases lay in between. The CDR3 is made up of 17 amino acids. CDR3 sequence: CASSELRGIRVNTEAFF. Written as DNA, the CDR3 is TGTGCCAGCAGTGAACTAAGAGGGATCAGGGTGAACACTGAAGCTTTCTTT.

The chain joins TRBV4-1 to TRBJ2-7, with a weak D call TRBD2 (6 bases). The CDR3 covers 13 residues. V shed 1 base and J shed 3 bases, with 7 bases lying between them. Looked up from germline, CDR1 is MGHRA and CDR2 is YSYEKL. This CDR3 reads CASSQGTNYEQYF. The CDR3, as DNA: TGCGCCAGCAGCCAAGGGACTAACTACGAGCAGTACTTC.

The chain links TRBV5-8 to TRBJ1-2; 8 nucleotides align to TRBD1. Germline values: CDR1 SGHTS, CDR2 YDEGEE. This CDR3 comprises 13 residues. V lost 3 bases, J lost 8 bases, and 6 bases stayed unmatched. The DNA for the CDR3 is TGTGCCAGCAGCTGGATGACAGGGGACGGCTACACCTTC. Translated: CASSWMTGDGYTF. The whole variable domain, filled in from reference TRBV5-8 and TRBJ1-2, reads EAGVTQSPTHLIKTRGQQATLRCSPISGHTSVYWYQQALGLGLQFLLWYDEGEERNRGNFPPRFSGRQFPNYSSELNVNALELEDSALYLCASSWMTGDGYTFGSGTRLTVV.

The CDR3 sequence is CASSIPAETEAFF. The CDR3 nucleotides are TGTGCCAGTAGTATACCGGCGGAGACTGAAGCTTTCTTT. The V and J genes are TRBV19 and TRBJ1-1; D is ambiguous. This CDR3 is built from 13 residues. Trimming pared 2 bases from V and 5 bases from J, leaving 9 bases between. CDR1 LNHDA and CDR2 SQIVND come from the germline V gene (reference sequence).

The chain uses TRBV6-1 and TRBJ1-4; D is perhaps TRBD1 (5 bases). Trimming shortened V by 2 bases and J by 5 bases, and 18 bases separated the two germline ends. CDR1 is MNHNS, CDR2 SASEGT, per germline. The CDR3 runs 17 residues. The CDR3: CASSERDSFQSNEKLFF. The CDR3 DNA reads TGTGCCAGCAGTGAACGTGACAGTTTCCAGAGCAATGAAAAACTGTTTTTT.

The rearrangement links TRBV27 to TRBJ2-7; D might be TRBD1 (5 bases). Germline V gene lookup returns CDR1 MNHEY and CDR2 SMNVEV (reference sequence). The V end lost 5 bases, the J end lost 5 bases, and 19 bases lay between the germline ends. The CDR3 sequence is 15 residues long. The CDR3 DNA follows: TGTGCCAGCAGTCTCCAGGCAGGGCACTTAAACGAGCAGTACTTC. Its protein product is CASSLQAGHLNEQYF.